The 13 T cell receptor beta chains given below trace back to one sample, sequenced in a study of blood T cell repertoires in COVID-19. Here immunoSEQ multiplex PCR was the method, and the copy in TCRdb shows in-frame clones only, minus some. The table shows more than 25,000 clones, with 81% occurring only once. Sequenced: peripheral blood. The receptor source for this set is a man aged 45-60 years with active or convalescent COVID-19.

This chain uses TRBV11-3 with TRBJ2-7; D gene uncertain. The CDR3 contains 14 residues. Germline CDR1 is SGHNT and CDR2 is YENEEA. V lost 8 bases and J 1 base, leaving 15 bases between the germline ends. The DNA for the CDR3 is TGTGCCAGCCAGTTTTTCGCCCAATCCTACGAGCAGTACTTC. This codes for CASQFFAQSYEQYF.

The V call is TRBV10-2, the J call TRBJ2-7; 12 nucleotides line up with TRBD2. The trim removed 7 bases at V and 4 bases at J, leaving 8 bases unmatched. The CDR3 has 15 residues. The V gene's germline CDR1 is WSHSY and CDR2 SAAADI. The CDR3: CASTRLAGVRYEQYF. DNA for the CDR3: TGCGCCAGCACCCGACTAGCGGGAGTTCGGTACGAGCAGTACTTC.

The CDR3 DNA is TGTGCCAGCACCCCTAAGGAGGGGGGGAGCACAGATACGCAGTATTTT. Residues: CASTPKEGGSTDTQYF. This chain links TRBV9 with TRBJ2-3; possibly TRBD2 for D (7 bases). This CDR3 is 16 amino acids long. CDR1 and CDR2 from the germline V gene are SGDLS and YYNGEE. V was clipped by 6 bases and J by 0 bases, with 17 bases between them.

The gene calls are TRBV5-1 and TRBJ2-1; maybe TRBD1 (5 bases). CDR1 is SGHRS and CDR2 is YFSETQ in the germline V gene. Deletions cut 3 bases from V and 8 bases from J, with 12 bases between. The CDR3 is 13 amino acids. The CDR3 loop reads CASSSTGSDEQFF. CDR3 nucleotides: TGCGCCAGCAGCTCCACAGGATCGGATGAGCAGTTCTTC.

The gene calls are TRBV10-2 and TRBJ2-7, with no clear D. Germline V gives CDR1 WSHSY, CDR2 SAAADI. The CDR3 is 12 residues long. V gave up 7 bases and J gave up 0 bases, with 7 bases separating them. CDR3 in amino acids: CASIGPSYEQYF. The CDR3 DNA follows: TGCGCCAGCATCGGTCCCTCCTACGAGCAGTACTTC.

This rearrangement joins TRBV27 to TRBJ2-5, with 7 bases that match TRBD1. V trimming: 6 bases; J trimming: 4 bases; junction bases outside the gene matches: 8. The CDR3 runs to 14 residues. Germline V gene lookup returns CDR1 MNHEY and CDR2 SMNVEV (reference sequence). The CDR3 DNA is TGTGCCAGCAGGGTGACAGGGTGGGTAGAGACCCAGTACTTC. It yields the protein CASRVTGWVETQYF.

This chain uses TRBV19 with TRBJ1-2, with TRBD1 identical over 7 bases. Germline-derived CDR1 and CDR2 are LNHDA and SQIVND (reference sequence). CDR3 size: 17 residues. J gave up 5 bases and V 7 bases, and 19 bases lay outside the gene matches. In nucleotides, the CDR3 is TGTGCCAGTACCGATCCTCCTTCCGGGACAGCCGGGTATGGCTACACCTTC. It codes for CASTDPPSGTAGYGYTF.

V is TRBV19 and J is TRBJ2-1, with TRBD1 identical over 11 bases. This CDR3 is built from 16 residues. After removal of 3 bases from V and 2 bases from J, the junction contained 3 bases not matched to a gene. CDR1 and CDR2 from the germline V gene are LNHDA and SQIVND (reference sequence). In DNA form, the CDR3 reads TGTGCCAGTAGTATGTTGGGACAGGGGGCCTACAATGAGCAGTTCTTC. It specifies CASSMLGQGAYNEQFF. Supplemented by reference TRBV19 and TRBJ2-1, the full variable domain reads DGGITQSPKYLFRKEGQNVTLSCEQNLNHDAMYWYRQDPGQGLRLIYYSQIVNDFQKGDIAEGYSVSREKKESFPLTVTSAQKNPTAFYLCASSMLGQGAYNEQFFGPGTRLTVL.

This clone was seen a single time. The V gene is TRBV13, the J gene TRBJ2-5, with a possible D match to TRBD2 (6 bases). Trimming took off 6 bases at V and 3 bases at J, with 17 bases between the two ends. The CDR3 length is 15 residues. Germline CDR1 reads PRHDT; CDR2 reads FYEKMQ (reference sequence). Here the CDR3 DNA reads TGTGCCAGCAGATATGGGGCGGGATCCGAAGAGACCCAGTACTTC. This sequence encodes CASRYGAGSEETQYF.

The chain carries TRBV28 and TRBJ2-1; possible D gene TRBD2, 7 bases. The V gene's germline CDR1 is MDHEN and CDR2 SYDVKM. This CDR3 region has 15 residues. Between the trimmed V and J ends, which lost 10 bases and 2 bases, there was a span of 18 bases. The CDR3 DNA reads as TGTGCCACTGGGGGGGCGGGGGCAACCTACAATGAGCAGTTCTTC. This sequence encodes CATGGAGATYNEQFF.

CDR3 loop: CASSIDMYSPLHF. Written as DNA, the CDR3 is TGTGCCAGCAGCATAGACATGTATTCACCCCTCCACTTT. The J gene is TRBJ1-6, the V gene TRBV14; D call uncertain. The V gene lost 5 bases and the J gene lost 8 bases, with 10 bases spanning the gap. The length of the CDR3 is 13 residues. Germline CDR1 SGHDN, CDR2 FVKESK.

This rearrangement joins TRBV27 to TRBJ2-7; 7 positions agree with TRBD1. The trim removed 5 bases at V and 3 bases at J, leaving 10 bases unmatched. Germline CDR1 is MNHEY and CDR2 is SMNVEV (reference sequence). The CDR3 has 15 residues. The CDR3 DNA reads TGTGCCAGCAGTCCAACTCCCCCAGGGGGCTACGAGCAGTACTTC. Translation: CASSPTPPGGYEQYF.

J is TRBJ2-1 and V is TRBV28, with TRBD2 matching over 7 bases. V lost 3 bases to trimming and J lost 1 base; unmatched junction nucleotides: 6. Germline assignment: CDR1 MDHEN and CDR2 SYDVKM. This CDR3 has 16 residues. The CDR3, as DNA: TGTGCCAGCAGTTTTGGCGGGAGTCCGTCCTACAATGAGCAGTTCTTC. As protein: CASSFGGSPSYNEQFF.